This T cell receptor (beta chain) is from a study of shared clonotypes between healthy human individuals. Turning to this clone: Its antigen is currently unknown.

Healthy HIV-negative adults with no recent acute infections or vaccinations were recruited as donors. About 100 million PBMCs were counted before genomic DNA extraction. General observations from the study: The low donor count limited represented genetic and exposure-history diversity. The sampled material consisted only of blood, and tissue repertoires are likely to differ.

Produced via immunoSEQ multiplex PCR; TCRdb's table is partial and in-frame only. This sample has around 480,000 clones, with over 75% found just once. The ends lost 6 bases at V and 4 bases at J; junction bases unmatched: 4. This CDR3 comprises 14 residues. Germline V CDR1 and CDR2: MNHEY, SMNVEV (reference sequence). This chain links TRBV27 with TRBJ2-1; 9 positions agree with TRBD2. This receptor was obtained from a woman aged 35 to 49 in good health. Some clones in this sample may be carry-over from other donors' samples. The sequencing sample was made of PBMCs. The CDR3 DNA reads TGTGCCAGCAGGCTAGCGGGATTGTACAATGAGCAGTTCTTC. Amino acid sequence: CASRLAGLYNEQFF.